Listed below are T cell receptor beta chains from one sample, sequenced in a study of blood T cell repertoires in COVID-19. Libraries were prepared by immunoSEQ multiplex PCR; TCRdb keeps only in-frame clonotypes and omits some of them. The sample lists just over 650,000 clones, 80% to 90% seen once, with approximately 0.3% in the top ten. The sample was peripheral blood. The origin of the receptors is a young woman with acute or convalescent COVID-19. CDR3s include the opening cysteine and the closing phenylalanine or tryptophan. The D gene is left open where the match is weak. Part of the rows lack a size; the others show once, few, many or a class for expanded clones.

v_gene: TRBV5-4; d_gene: TRBD1; j_gene: TRBJ1-2; abundance: -; CDR3aa: CASSLEGAGGYTF; CDR3nt: TGTGCCAGCAGCTTGGAGGGGGCTGGTGGCTACACCTTC
v_gene: TRBV5-1; d_gene: -; j_gene: TRBJ1-3; abundance: -; CDR3aa: CASSLEAGSGNTIYF; CDR3nt: TGCGCCAGCAGCTTGGAAGCAGGGTCTGGAAACACCATATATTTT
v_gene: TRBV20-1; d_gene: -; j_gene: TRBJ2-7; abundance: -; CDR3aa: CSTRTAYEQYF; CDR3nt: TGCAGTACCCGAACGGCCTACGAGCAGTACTTC
v_gene: TRBV10-2; d_gene: TRBD1; j_gene: TRBJ1-1; abundance: -; CDR3aa: CASSVLGRGTGQFF; CDR3nt: TGCGCCAGCAGTGTGCTTGGCCGCGGGACAGGGCAGTTCTTT
v_gene: TRBV7-2; d_gene: -; j_gene: TRBJ1-2; abundance: once; CDR3aa: CASSSTGLSNYGYTF; CDR3nt: TGTGCCAGCAGCTCCACAGGGCTTTCTAACTATGGCTACACCTTC
v_gene: TRBV5-5; d_gene: -; j_gene: TRBJ1-6; abundance: -; CDR3aa: CASSLRGQTTSYSPLHF; CDR3nt: TGTGCCAGCAGCTTGCGCGGACAGACAACCTCCTATTCACCCCTCCACTTT
v_gene: TRBV27; d_gene: -; j_gene: TRBJ1-2; abundance: -; CDR3aa: CASSLEDPGIGNYGYTF; CDR3nt: TGTGCCAGCAGTTTGGAGGACCCCGGTATCGGTAACTATGGCTACACCTTC
v_gene: TRBV18; d_gene: TRBD1; j_gene: TRBJ1-2; abundance: -; CDR3aa: CASSPKAGQVYGYTF; CDR3nt: TGTGCCAGCTCACCAAAGGCGGGACAGGTCTATGGCTACACCTTC
v_gene: TRBV19; d_gene: TRBD1; j_gene: TRBJ1-1; abundance: -; CDR3aa: CASSNYDRENTEAFF; CDR3nt: TGTGCCAGTAGCAACTATGACAGGGAGAACACTGAAGCTTTCTTT
v_gene: TRBV6-5; d_gene: -; j_gene: TRBJ1-1; abundance: -; CDR3aa: CASNTPGVYTEAFF; CDR3nt: TGTGCCAGCAATACCCCAGGGGTTTACACTGAAGCTTTCTTT
v_gene: TRBV7-9; d_gene: TRBD1; j_gene: TRBJ1-4; abundance: -; CDR3aa: CASSSPGTGSEKLFF; CDR3nt: TGTGCCAGCAGCTCACCCGGGACAGGGAGTGAAAAACTGTTTTTT
v_gene: TRBV15; d_gene: TRBD1; j_gene: TRBJ1-5; abundance: -; CDR3aa: CATSSAGQRYSNQPQHF; CDR3nt: TGTGCCACCAGCAGCGCGGGACAGCGATATAGCAATCAGCCCCAGCATTTT
v_gene: TRBV29-1; d_gene: -; j_gene: TRBJ2-1; abundance: -; CDR3aa: CSVRDVSSYNEQFF; CDR3nt: TGCAGCGTGCGGGACGTCAGCTCCTACAATGAGCAGTTCTTC
v_gene: TRBV7-9; d_gene: TRBD1; j_gene: TRBJ1-1; abundance: -; CDR3aa: CASSLGQGLTEAFF; CDR3nt: TGTGCCAGCAGCTTGGGACAGGGATTGACTGAAGCTTTCTTT
v_gene: TRBV29-1; d_gene: TRBD2; j_gene: TRBJ2-2; abundance: -; CDR3aa: CSVLYLGREAGELFF; CDR3nt: TGCAGCGTCCTCTACCTAGGGAGGGAGGCCGGGGAGCTGTTTTTT
v_gene: TRBV4-2; d_gene: TRBD2; j_gene: TRBJ2-6; abundance: -; CDR3aa: CASSQDEARLAGGLGANVLTF; CDR3nt: TGTGCCAGCAGCCAAGATGAGGCGAGACTAGCGGGGGGGCTTGGGGCCAACGTCCTGACTTTC
v_gene: TRBV29-1; d_gene: -; j_gene: TRBJ1-5; abundance: -; CDR3aa: CSVATNSNQPQHF; CDR3nt: TGCAGCGTTGCCACAAATAGCAATCAGCCCCAGCATTTT
v_gene: TRBV27; d_gene: TRBD1; j_gene: TRBJ1-1; abundance: -; CDR3aa: CASSFRDRDKEAFF; CDR3nt: TGTGCCAGCAGTTTTCGGGACAGGGATAAGGAAGCTTTCTTT
v_gene: TRBV7-6; d_gene: TRBD1; j_gene: TRBJ1-2; abundance: -; CDR3aa: CASSLGQGAYGYTF; CDR3nt: TGTGCCAGCAGCTTAGGGCAGGGGGCATATGGCTACACCTTC
v_gene: TRBV7-9; d_gene: -; j_gene: TRBJ1-1; abundance: -; CDR3aa: CASSLPKDSNTEAFF; CDR3nt: TGTGCCAGCAGCTTACCCAAGGACAGTAACACTGAAGCTTTCTTT
v_gene: TRBV9; d_gene: TRBD2; j_gene: TRBJ2-1; abundance: -; CDR3aa: CASSVGLAGGPDNEQFF; CDR3nt: TGTGCCAGCAGCGTCGGCCTAGCGGGGGGGCCCGATAATGAGCAGTTCTTC
v_gene: TRBV6-5; d_gene: -; j_gene: TRBJ1-5; abundance: -; CDR3aa: CASRGANQPQHF; CDR3nt: TGTGCCAGCAGGGGGGCAAATCAGCCCCAGCATTTT
v_gene: TRBV5-1; d_gene: -; j_gene: TRBJ1-6; abundance: -; CDR3aa: CASSLAGNSPLHF; CDR3nt: TGCGCCAGCAGCTTGGCGGGGAATTCACCCCTCCACTTT
v_gene: TRBV30; d_gene: -; j_gene: TRBJ1-2; abundance: once; CDR3aa: CAWTPQGGGHGYTF; CDR3nt: TGTGCCTGGACCCCGCAGGGAGGAGGGCATGGCTACACCTTC
v_gene: TRBV9; d_gene: TRBD1; j_gene: TRBJ1-3; abundance: -; CDR3aa: CASSSRGQGGGNTIYF; CDR3nt: TGTGCCAGCAGCTCTAGGGGACAGGGAGGCGGAAACACCATATATTTT
v_gene: TRBV5-6; d_gene: TRBD2; j_gene: TRBJ2-7; abundance: -; CDR3aa: CASSLFTSGGYEQYF; CDR3nt: TGTGCCAGCAGCCTATTTACTAGCGGGGGATACGAGCAGTACTTC
v_gene: TRBV18; d_gene: TRBD1; j_gene: TRBJ1-3; abundance: -; CDR3aa: CASSKGQGSGNTIYF; CDR3nt: TGTGCCAGCTCAAAGGGACAGGGGAGCGGAAACACCATATATTTT
v_gene: TRBV4-1; d_gene: TRBD1; j_gene: TRBJ1-2; abundance: -; CDR3aa: CASSQDGQGVGGYTF; CDR3nt: TGCGCCAGCAGCCAAGATGGACAGGGGGTAGGAGGCTACACCTTC
v_gene: TRBV6-1; d_gene: -; j_gene: TRBJ1-6; abundance: -; CDR3aa: CASSEGYFTDSPLHF; CDR3nt: TGTGCCAGCAGTGAAGGTTATTTTACGGATTCACCCCTCCACTTT
v_gene: TRBV7-8; d_gene: -; j_gene: TRBJ1-5; abundance: -; CDR3aa: CASSFLPDSNQPQHF; CDR3nt: TGTGCCAGCAGCTTTTTACCAGATAGCAATCAGCCCCAGCATTTT
v_gene: TRBV11-2; d_gene: -; j_gene: TRBJ1-1; abundance: -; CDR3aa: CASSLVGRGVEAFF; CDR3nt: TGTGCCAGCAGCTTAGTCGGCAGGGGAGTTGAAGCTTTCTTT
v_gene: TRBV10-3; d_gene: -; j_gene: TRBJ2-2; abundance: -; CDR3aa: CAISEMGQDPRGELFF; CDR3nt: TGTGCCATCAGTGAGATGGGGCAGGACCCTAGGGGGGAGCTGTTTTTT
v_gene: TRBV4-3; d_gene: -; j_gene: TRBJ2-1; abundance: -; CDR3aa: CASSPRASDSYNEQFF; CDR3nt: TGCGCCAGCAGCCCACGGGCTAGCGACTCCTACAATGAGCAGTTCTTC
v_gene: TRBV19; d_gene: TRBD1; j_gene: TRBJ1-2; abundance: -; CDR3aa: CASSARDRVGYGYTF; CDR3nt: TGTGCCAGTAGTGCTCGGGACAGGGTAGGATATGGCTACACCTTC
v_gene: TRBV7-8; d_gene: -; j_gene: TRBJ2-7; abundance: -; CDR3aa: CASSLGLIPSYEQYF; CDR3nt: TGTGCCAGCAGCTTAGGACTGATTCCCTCCTACGAGCAGTACTTC
v_gene: TRBV2; d_gene: -; j_gene: TRBJ2-7; abundance: -; CDR3aa: CASSESGTYGTTGEQYF; CDR3nt: TGTGCCAGCAGTGAAAGTGGGACCTACGGGACTACAGGGGAGCAGTACTTC
v_gene: TRBV25-1; d_gene: TRBD1; j_gene: TRBJ1-1; abundance: -; CDR3aa: CASSEDTGGSTEAFF; CDR3nt: TGTGCCAGCAGTGAAGATACAGGGGGGTCCACTGAAGCTTTCTTT
v_gene: TRBV11-2; d_gene: TRBD2; j_gene: TRBJ2-1; abundance: once; CDR3aa: CASSPLAGVNYNEQFF; CDR3nt: TGTGCCAGCAGCCCCCTAGCGGGGGTAAACTACAATGAGCAGTTCTTC
v_gene: TRBV7-8; d_gene: -; j_gene: TRBJ2-4; abundance: -; CDR3aa: CASLDTENIQYF; CDR3nt: TGTGCCAGCCTCGATACGGAAAACATTCAGTACTTC
v_gene: TRBV19; d_gene: -; j_gene: TRBJ1-4; abundance: -; CDR3aa: CASSIRQTNEKLFF; CDR3nt: TGTGCCAGTAGTATCCGCCAGACTAATGAAAAACTGTTTTTT
v_gene: TRBV3-1/TRBV3-2; d_gene: -; j_gene: TRBJ1-6; abundance: -; CDR3aa: CASSRLTEMSYNSPLHF; CDR3nt: TGTGCCAGCAGCCGTCTGACAGAAATGTCCTATAATTCACCCCTCCACTTT
v_gene: TRBV18; d_gene: -; j_gene: TRBJ2-1; abundance: -; CDR3aa: CASSRGQILSYNEQFF; CDR3nt: TGTGCCAGCTCGCGCGGACAGATCCTCTCCTACAATGAGCAGTTCTTC
v_gene: TRBV6-5; d_gene: TRBD1; j_gene: TRBJ2-7; abundance: -; CDR3aa: CASSSDRGRYEQYF; CDR3nt: TGTGCCAGCAGTTCCGACAGGGGGAGATACGAGCAGTACTTC
v_gene: TRBV5-1; d_gene: TRBD1; j_gene: TRBJ1-2; abundance: once; CDR3aa: CASRWDRSGYGYTF; CDR3nt: TGCGCCAGCAGGTGGGACAGGTCAGGGTATGGCTACACCTTC
v_gene: TRBV21-1; d_gene: -; j_gene: TRBJ2-2; abundance: -; CDR3aa: CASSKKSRQPINTGELFF; CDR3nt: TGTGCCAGCAGCAAAAAAAGTCGACAGCCGATTAACACCGGGGAGCTGTTTTTT
v_gene: TRBV6-1; d_gene: -; j_gene: TRBJ1-5; abundance: -; CDR3aa: CASSEGVARGEQPQHF; CDR3nt: TGTGCCAGCAGTGAAGGGGTCGCCAGAGGTGAGCAGCCCCAGCATTTT
v_gene: TRBV18; d_gene: TRBD1; j_gene: TRBJ1-1; abundance: few; CDR3aa: CASSTGGDTEAFF; CDR3nt: TGTGCCAGCTCAACAGGGGGGGACACTGAAGCTTTCTTT
v_gene: TRBV5-1; d_gene: TRBD1; j_gene: TRBJ1-1; abundance: -; CDR3aa: CASMRDRGTEAFF; CDR3nt: TGCGCCAGCATGAGGGACAGGGGCACTGAAGCTTTCTTT
v_gene: TRBV6-5; d_gene: TRBD1; j_gene: TRBJ1-1; abundance: -; CDR3aa: CASSYSSGTGLAEAFF; CDR3nt: TGTGCCAGCAGTTACTCATCAGGGACAGGGCTCGCTGAAGCTTTCTTT
v_gene: TRBV18; d_gene: TRBD1; j_gene: TRBJ2-6; abundance: -; CDR3aa: CASSPNFGQGKYSGANVLTF; CDR3nt: TGTGCCAGCTCGCCCAACTTTGGACAGGGGAAGTACTCTGGGGCCAACGTCCTGACTTTC
v_gene: TRBV5-1; d_gene: TRBD1; j_gene: TRBJ1-2; abundance: -; CDR3aa: CASSPRQGADGYTF; CDR3nt: TGCGCCAGCAGCCCTAGACAGGGAGCAGATGGCTACACCTTC
v_gene: TRBV6-2/TRBV6-3; d_gene: -; j_gene: TRBJ2-2; abundance: -; CDR3aa: CASSGAGHTGELFF; CDR3nt: TGTGCCAGCAGTGGGGCAGGGCACACCGGGGAGCTGTTTTTT
v_gene: TRBV23-1; d_gene: -; j_gene: TRBJ1-5; abundance: -; CDR3aa: CASSQAPTEGNQPQHF; CDR3nt: TGCGCCAGCAGTCAAGCACCGACAGAAGGAAATCAGCCCCAGCATTTT